One and the same sample provided the 17 T cell receptor beta chains below, sequenced in a study of stem cell transplantation in POMP-related autoinflammatory disease. Only in-frame clones appear in the TCRdb table, and some are missing; sequencing was by immunoSEQ multiplex PCR. The sample shows some 68,000 clones, about nine tenths of them seen only once. The specimen was CD4+ T cells from PBMCs, collected after stem cell transplantation. The receptor set was obtained from a human patient with POMP-related autoinflammation and immune dysregulation (PRAID). The T cells may come from the graft donor.

This chain connects TRBV10-1 to TRBJ2-3, with 7 bases lining up with TRBD2. Germline-derived CDR1 and CDR2 are WNHNN and SYGVQD (reference sequence). After removal of 3 bases from V and 4 bases from J, the junction contained 7 bases not matched to a gene. This CDR3 contains 15 residues. CDR3 residues: CASSDRTRGADTQYF. Here the CDR3 DNA reads TGCGCCAGCAGTGATCGGACTAGAGGGGCAGATACGCAGTATTTT.

V is TRBV11-2 and J is TRBJ2-5, with D possibly TRBD1 on 5 matching bases. This CDR3 has 13 amino acids. Germline CDR1 SGHAT, CDR2 FQNNGV. Trimming took off 1 base at V and 5 bases at J, with 8 bases between the two ends. The CDR3 loop reads CASSLGRAETQYF. CDR3 sequence (DNA): TGTGCCAGCAGCTTAGGCAGGGCGGAGACCCAGTACTTC.

CDR3 sequence: CASSFLGGAGYNEQFF. DNA for the CDR3: TGTGCCAGCAGTTTTCTTGGGGGGGCCGGTTACAATGAGCAGTTCTTC. This chain connects TRBV28 to TRBJ2-1; a possible D gene is TRBD2 (7 bases). The CDR3 loop spans 16 amino acids. Trimming left V 3 bases short and J 4 bases short, with 16 bases between. Germline V lookup: CDR1 MDHEN, CDR2 SYDVKM.

The chain uses TRBV19 and TRBJ1-2; D ambiguous. Germline V lookup: CDR1 LNHDA, CDR2 SQIVND (reference sequence). V was clipped by 0 bases and J by 3 bases, with 5 bases between them. The CDR3 is 13 residues long. Here the CDR3 reads CASSIDGDYGYTF. DNA for the CDR3: TGTGCCAGTAGTATAGATGGGGACTATGGCTACACCTTC.

The genes are TRBV5-1 and TRBJ1-4; 7 bases are shared with TRBD1. Germline V gene lookup returns CDR1 SGHRS and CDR2 YFSETQ. With 2 bases clipped from V and 2 bases from J, the junction kept 6 bases outside the gene matches. The CDR3 contains 16 residues. CDR3 loop: CASSFNPQGTNEKLFF. The CDR3 nucleotides are TGCGCCAGCAGCTTTAACCCACAGGGGACTAATGAAAAACTGTTTTTT.

The sample holds one count of this clone. The CDR3 region has the DNA TGCGCCAGCAGGGGGAACGCGGGCAAAGAGACCCAGTACTTC. This encodes CASRGNAGKETQYF. The chain has TRBV5-1 and TRBJ2-5; D is possibly TRBD2 (5 bases). The length of the CDR3 is 14 residues. The V end lost 5 bases, the J end lost 3 bases, and 14 bases lay between the germline ends. The germline V gene encodes CDR1 SGHRS and CDR2 YFSETQ.

The V and J genes are TRBV7-2 and TRBJ1-1; D not resolved. The CDR3 runs 13 residues. V lost 8 bases to trimming and J lost 0 bases, with 10 bases between them. Germline loops: CDR1 SGHTA, CDR2 FQGNSA. The CDR3 here is CASLEEMNTEAFF. The CDR3 DNA sequence: TGTGCCAGCCTCGAGGAGATGAACACTGAAGCTTTCTTT.

V usage is TRBV10-3 and J usage is TRBJ2-1, with TRBD2 identical over 14 bases. This CDR3 is built from 15 residues. V lost 4 bases to trimming and J lost 12 bases; unmatched junction nucleotides: 8. Per the germline V gene, CDR1 is ENHRY and CDR2 is SYGVKD. Here the CDR3 DNA reads TGTGCCATCAGTGCGACTAGCGGGAGGGCCGAGGTGCAGTTCTTC. Amino acids: CAISATSGRAEVQFF.

The chain combines TRBV4-1 with TRBJ2-3, with 8 bases matching TRBD2. J was trimmed by 2 bases and V by 4 bases; bases with no gene match: 5. Germline V gene data show CDR1 as MGHRA and CDR2 as YSYEKL. The CDR3 runs to 15 residues. DNA for the CDR3: TGCGCCAGCAGCCCGAAGCGGGGGCCCACAGATACGCAGTATTTT. Residues: CASSPKRGPTDTQYF.

The chain uses TRBV5-4 and TRBJ2-5; 8 bases are shared with TRBD2. The CDR3 is 15 residues long. Germline CDR1 SGHNT, CDR2 YYREEE (reference sequence). V was pared by 0 bases and J by 1 base, with 2 bases of the junction left unmatched. The CDR3 DNA sequence: TGTGCCAGCAGCTTGGCCGCGGGAGGCCAAGAGACCCAGTACTTC. As protein: CASSLAAGGQETQYF.

This clone was seen a single time. The chain couples TRBV4-2 to TRBJ1-4; tentative D call: TRBD1 (5 bases). This CDR3 is 20 amino acids long. Germline V lookup: CDR1 LGHNA, CDR2 YNFKEQ. V was pared by 0 bases and J by 5 bases, with 25 bases between. The CDR3 is CASSQEMVWGEPSQNEKLFF. In nucleotides, the CDR3 is TGTGCCAGCAGCCAAGAAATGGTGTGGGGCGAACCCTCCCAAAATGAAAAACTGTTTTTT.

This clone was seen once. This chain links TRBV5-4 with TRBJ2-1; 9 nucleotides match TRBD1. Germline lookup yields CDR1 SGHNT and CDR2 YYREEE (reference sequence). V gave up 3 bases and J gave up 7 bases; unmatched junction bases: 14. The CDR3 is made up of 17 amino acids. CDR3 in DNA: TGTGCCAGCAGCTCTGAGTCGCCGGGACAGGGTTTGAATGAGCAGTTCTTC. Its translation is CASSSESPGQGLNEQFF.

The chain is built from TRBV6-5 and TRBJ1-2; D unclear. CDR3 length equals 13 residues. CDR1 and CDR2 from the germline V gene are MNHEY and SVGAGI. The ends were cut back, 6 bases at V and 4 bases at J, with 12 bases in the middle. The CDR3 nucleotides read TGTGCCAGCAGATTCGACGGCCTCTATGGCTACACCTTC. It yields the protein CASRFDGLYGYTF.

This rearrangement joins TRBV9 to TRBJ1-5; 9 nucleotides agree with TRBD1. V shed 4 bases and J 5 bases; nucleotides not matched to a gene: 7. This CDR3 comprises 15 residues. In germline, CDR1 is SGDLS, CDR2 YYNGEE. Written as DNA, the CDR3 is TGTGCCAGCAGCCCGATTGGGGACAGGGATCAGCCCCAGCATTTT. Translating gives CASSPIGDRDQPQHF.

The genes are TRBV7-2 and TRBJ2-1, with D tentatively TRBD2 (5 bases). V lost 0 bases and J lost 9, with 15 bases in between. Germline CDR1 and CDR2: SGHTA and FQGNSA. This CDR3 is 15 amino acids long. The DNA of the CDR3 is TGTGCCAGCAGCTTAGCGCTCGGTAGCGTGGTTGAGCAGTTCTTC. Protein: CASSLALGSVVEQFF.

This chain connects TRBV18 to TRBJ2-2; no definite D call. The CDR3 consists of 14 residues. CDR1 and CDR2 (germline): KGHSH, LQKENI. Trimming took off 2 bases at V and 1 base at J, with 5 bases between the two ends. In DNA form, the CDR3 reads TGTGCCAGCTCACCAATGCAGAACACCGGGGAGCTGTTTTTT. Translated: CASSPMQNTGELFF.

The chain joins TRBV4-1 to TRBJ2-5, with D possibly being TRBD1 (5 bases). With 0 bases removed from V and 2 bases from J, the gap between germline ends came to 13 bases. Per germline, CDR1 MGHRA and CDR2 YSYEKL. This CDR3 spans 16 amino acids. CDR3 residues: CASSQDPTGLQETQYF. The CDR3 region has the DNA TGCGCCAGCAGCCAAGATCCAACAGGCCTACAAGAGACCCAGTACTTC.